What follows describes a single TCR beta chain. Its antigen has not been determined. The sample holds no much larger clone one base away, and base qualities are not on file. The meaning of the sample's time point label: sample taken at primary tumor resection. TCR sequencing used whole RNA extracted from tumor and nontumor lung tissue, or from cryopreserved PBMC samples, without cell sorting. Samples were obtained from approximately 77 patients with early-stage, untreated non-small cell lung cancer from the lung TRACERx cohort. Only patients for whom sufficient RNA was available from at least two tumor regions were selected for TCR sequencing. The receptor library was made with 5' RACE. Sequencing took place on a NextSeq 500. In the TCR library protocol, a unique molecular identifier was attached to each TCR cDNA molecule so that PCR and sequencing errors could be corrected. In the paper's pipeline: TCR identification, UMI-based error correction and CDR3 extraction were performed with Decombinator tools. TCRs above a frequency of 2 per 1,000, corresponding to the top 1% of the tumor frequency distribution, were defined as expanded. Renyi diversity was calculated using the R vegan package after each repertoire was subsampled 100 times to 5,000 TCRs. CDR3 similarity networks were built from amino acid triplet string-kernel similarity, connecting CDR3s with pairwise similarity above 0.82. TCRdb applied fastp at Q25 and MiXCR to the public reads, then kept only in-frame beta chains. CDR3 protein duplicates are merged, each entry listing the most common genes and DNA. TCRdb's processing, not the authors' own work, is the source of the V and J calls. The sample yields some 11,000 distinct CDR3 sequences; 14% were counted once. The ten most abundant clones make up 2% to 3% of the sample.

This record comes from a study of spatial heterogeneity in lung cancer (dated by TCRdb to between 2018 and 2021). Background on the whole study: Beta-chain transcripts were consistently detected in greater numbers than alpha-chain transcripts, which likely reflects a higher abundance of beta-chain transcripts. In the raw uncorrected reads, each unique combination of TCR and UMI appeared more than ten times on average. In non-small cell lung cancer, the study made a quantitative comparison of TCR alpha and beta repertoires among multiple tumor regions, matched nontumor lung and blood. Nonsynonymous mutation counts, determined by whole-exome sequencing of tumor tissue, were related to TCR repertoire features. Both alpha and beta chains were TCR-sequenced in samples taken at surgery, namely 220 tumor regions, roughly 64 matched nontumor lung samples and about 58 PBMC samples. Results and caveats for the whole study, not just this receptor: Additional single-cell paired TCR alpha and beta sequencing was considered necessary to confirm, at a functional level, the hypothesis that regional TCRs recognize regional mutations. Ubiquitous expanded tumor TCRs were detected in blood more often at tumor resection than at routine follow-up.

In the germline V gene, CDR1 corresponds to SQVTM and CDR2 to ANQGSEA. For this chain, trimming is 6 bases at the V end and 4 bases at the J end, and the number of junction bases without a gene match is 6. The CDR3 runs 12 residues from the cysteine to the phenylalanine. Only CDR3 DNA remains: 36 bases, in frame from the first base. Here the sequenced sample was PBMCs, taken at surgery. The TCR comes from a female donor with early-stage non-small cell lung cancer. The rearrangement joined TRBV29-1 to TRBJ2-7; TRBD1 lines up with 7 middle nucleotides. This receptor has the CDR3 CSVSEQGYEQYF. The DNA reads TGCAGCGTCTCGGAACAGGGGTACGAGCAGTACTTC.